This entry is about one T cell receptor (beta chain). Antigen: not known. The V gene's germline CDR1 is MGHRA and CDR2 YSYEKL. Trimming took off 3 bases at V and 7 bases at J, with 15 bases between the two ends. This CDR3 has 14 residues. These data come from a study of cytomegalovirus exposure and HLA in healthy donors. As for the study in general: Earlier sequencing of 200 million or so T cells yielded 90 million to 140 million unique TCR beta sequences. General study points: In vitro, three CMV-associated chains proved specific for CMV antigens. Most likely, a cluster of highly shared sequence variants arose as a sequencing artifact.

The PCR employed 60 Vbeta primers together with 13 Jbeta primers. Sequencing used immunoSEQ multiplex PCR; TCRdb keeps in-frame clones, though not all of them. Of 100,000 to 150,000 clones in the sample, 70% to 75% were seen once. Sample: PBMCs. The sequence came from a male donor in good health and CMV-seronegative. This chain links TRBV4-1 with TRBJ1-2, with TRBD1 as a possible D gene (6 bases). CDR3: CASSHQANRAGYTF. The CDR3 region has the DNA TGCGCCAGCAGCCACCAAGCGAACAGGGCTGGCTACACCTTC.